This T cell receptor beta chain was sequenced for a study of OX40 agonist ivuxolimab in advanced cancers. Study-level results: The work left the antigen specificity of expanded peripheral T cells undetermined.

With respect to this clone: What it binds is unknown.

The assay was immunoSEQ multiplex PCR, and TCRdb's table has in-frame clones only and misses some. The data contain 40,000 to 60,000 clones, approximately 84% of them singletons. Germline CDR1 ENHRY, CDR2 SYGVKD. V lost 10 bases and J lost 6, with 27 bases in between. The CDR3 consists of 16 residues. The TCR comes from an adult with an advanced solid tumor such as melanoma, head and neck, liver or kidney cancer. The chain recombines TRBV10-3 with TRBJ1-2; tentative D call: TRBD1 (5 bases). The sequencing used CD4+ or CD8+ T cells sorted from blood, collected in a trial of the OX40 agonist ivuxolimab. CDR3: CASTPTPGRMSNGYTF. For the CDR3, the DNA is TGTGCCAGCACCCCGACCCCGGGACGTATGTCTAATGGCTACACCTTC.